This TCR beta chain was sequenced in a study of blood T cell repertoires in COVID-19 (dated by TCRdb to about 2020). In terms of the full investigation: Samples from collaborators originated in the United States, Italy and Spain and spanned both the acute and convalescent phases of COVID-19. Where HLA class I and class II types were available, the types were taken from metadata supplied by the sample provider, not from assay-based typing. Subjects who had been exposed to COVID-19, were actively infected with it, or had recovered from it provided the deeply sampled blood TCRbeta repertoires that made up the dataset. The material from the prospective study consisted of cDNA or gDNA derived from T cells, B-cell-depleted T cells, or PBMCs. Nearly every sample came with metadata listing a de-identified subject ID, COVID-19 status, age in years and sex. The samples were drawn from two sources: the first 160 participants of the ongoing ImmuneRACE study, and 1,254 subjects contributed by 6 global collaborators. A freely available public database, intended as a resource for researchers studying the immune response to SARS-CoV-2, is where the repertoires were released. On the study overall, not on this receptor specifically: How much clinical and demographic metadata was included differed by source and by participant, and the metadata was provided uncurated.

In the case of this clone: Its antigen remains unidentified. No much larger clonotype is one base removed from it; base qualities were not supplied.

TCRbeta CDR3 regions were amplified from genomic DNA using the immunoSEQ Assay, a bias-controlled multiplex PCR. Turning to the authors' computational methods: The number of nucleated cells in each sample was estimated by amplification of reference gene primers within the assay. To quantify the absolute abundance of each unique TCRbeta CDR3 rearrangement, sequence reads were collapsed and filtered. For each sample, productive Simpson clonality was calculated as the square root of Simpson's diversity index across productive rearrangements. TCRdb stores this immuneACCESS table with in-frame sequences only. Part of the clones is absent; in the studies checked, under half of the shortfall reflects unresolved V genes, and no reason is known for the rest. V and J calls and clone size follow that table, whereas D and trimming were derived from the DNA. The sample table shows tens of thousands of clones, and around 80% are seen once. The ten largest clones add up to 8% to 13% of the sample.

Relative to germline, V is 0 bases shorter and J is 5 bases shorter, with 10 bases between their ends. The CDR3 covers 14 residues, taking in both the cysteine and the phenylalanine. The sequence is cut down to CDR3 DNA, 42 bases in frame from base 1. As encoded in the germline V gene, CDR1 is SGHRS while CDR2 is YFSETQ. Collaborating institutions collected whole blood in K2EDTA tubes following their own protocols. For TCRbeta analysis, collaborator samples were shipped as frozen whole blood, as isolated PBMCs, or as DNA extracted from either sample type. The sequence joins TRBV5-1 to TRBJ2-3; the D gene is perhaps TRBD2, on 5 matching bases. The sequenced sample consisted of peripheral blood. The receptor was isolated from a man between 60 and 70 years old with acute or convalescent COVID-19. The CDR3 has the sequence CASSLELGKDTQYF. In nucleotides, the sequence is TGCGCCAGCAGCTTGGAACTAGGGAAAGATACGCAGTATTTT.